The present T cell receptor beta chain was sequenced within a study of beta chain features in type 1 diabetes. Findings and limits, study-wide: Significant though moderate, a shortening of TCRB CDR3s appeared in all four CD4+ subsets of Type 1 diabetes patients. A closer apparent resemblance between naive, central memory and Treg TCRB repertoires was seen in patients than in healthy donors.

With 3 bases removed from V and 13 bases from J, the gap between germline ends came to 7 bases. CDR3 length: 11 amino acids. Germline CDR1 SGHVS, CDR2 FQNEAQ. Of note for this clone: Its antigen is as yet unknown.

What was sequenced were expressed TCRB transcripts, since all of the isolated RNA had been reverse transcribed. The data were produced by immunoSEQ multiplex PCR, yet TCRdb's version contains in-frame clones alone and is incomplete. The sample holds around 340,000 clones, approximately 9.9% seen once. Specimen: central memory CD4+ T cells from blood. The gene calls are TRBV7-8 and TRBJ1-6; D not certain. This TCR derives from a man aged 25-45 years with type 1 diabetes. Written as DNA, the CDR3 is TGTGCCAGCAGCTTCGGATTCCCCCTCCACTTT. Its translation is CASSFGFPLHF.